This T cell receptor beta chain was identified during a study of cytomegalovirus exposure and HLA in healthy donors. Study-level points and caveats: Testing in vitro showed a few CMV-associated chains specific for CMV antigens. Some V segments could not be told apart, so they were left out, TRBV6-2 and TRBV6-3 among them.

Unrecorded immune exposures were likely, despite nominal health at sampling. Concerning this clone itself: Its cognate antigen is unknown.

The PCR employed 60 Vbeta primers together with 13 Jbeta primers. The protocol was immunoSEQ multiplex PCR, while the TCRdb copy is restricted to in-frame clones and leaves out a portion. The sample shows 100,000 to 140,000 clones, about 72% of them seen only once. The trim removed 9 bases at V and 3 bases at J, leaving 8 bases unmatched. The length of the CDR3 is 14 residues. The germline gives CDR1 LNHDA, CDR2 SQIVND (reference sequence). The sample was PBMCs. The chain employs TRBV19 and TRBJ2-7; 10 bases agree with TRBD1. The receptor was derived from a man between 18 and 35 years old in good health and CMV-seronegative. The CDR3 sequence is CASQLGTGDYEQYF. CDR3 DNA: TGTGCCAGCCAGTTAGGGACAGGGGACTACGAGCAGTACTTC.